These T cell receptor beta chains were read from a single sample in a study of CD8+ T cells in alopecia areata. Sequencing used immunoSEQ multiplex PCR; TCRdb keeps in-frame clones, though not all of them. The repertoire holds about 110,000 clones, with 84% as singletons. Source: CD8+ T cells sorted from blood, taken at week 24, from a patient treated with tofacitinib. These receptors originate from a human donor with alopecia areata. The CDR3 runs from the conserved cysteine through the conserved F or W. D genes are given only for firm matches. Size tells how often a clone was seen (once, few, many) or the class of an expanded clone, and some rows leave it out.

d_call j_call clone_size v_call cdr3_nt cdr3_aa
TRBD1 TRBJ1-6 . TRBV4-3 TGCGCCAGCAGCCAAGTCCTTCCCGGGACAGGGAATTCACCCCTCCACTTT CASSQVLPGTGNSPLHF
. TRBJ2-5 . TRBV25-1 TGTGCCAGCAGTGGCCTCGAGGAGACCCAGTACTTC CASSGLEETQYF
TRBD1 TRBJ1-2 . TRBV15 TGTGCCACCAGCAGAGCTGGGACAGGGAGGCTATCTGACTATGGCTACACCTTC CATSRAGTGRLSDYGYTF
. TRBJ1-5 once TRBV6-5 TGTGCCAGCAGTTACTCGGGGGTTCAGCCCCAGCATTTT CASSYSGVQPQHF
. TRBJ1-6 . TRBV27 TGTGCCAGCAGTTTAACCTGGACCTCACCCCTCCACTTT CASSLTWTSPLHF
. TRBJ2-7 . TRBV6-6 TGTGCCAGCAGTTACGCGGGGCCCCCCTACGAGCAGTACTTC CASSYAGPPYEQYF
TRBD1 TRBJ1-1 . TRBV7-2 TGTGCCAGCAGCTTAGCGTTTGTCAGGGGGACCACTGAAGCTTTCTTT CASSLAFVRGTTEAFF
TRBD2 TRBJ2-1 . TRBV10-3 TGTGCCGTGGGACTAAGCGGGGGGCCGGAGAATGAGCAGTTCTTC CAVGLSGGPENEQFF
TRBD1 TRBJ2-7 . TRBV11-2 TGTGCCAGCAGCTTGGGGACAGGGAGCTCCTACGAGCAGTACTTC CASSLGTGSSYEQYF
. TRBJ2-3 . TRBV7-2 TGTGCCAGCAGCTCCCGAACAGGGCCAGATACGCAGTATTTT CASSSRTGPDTQYF